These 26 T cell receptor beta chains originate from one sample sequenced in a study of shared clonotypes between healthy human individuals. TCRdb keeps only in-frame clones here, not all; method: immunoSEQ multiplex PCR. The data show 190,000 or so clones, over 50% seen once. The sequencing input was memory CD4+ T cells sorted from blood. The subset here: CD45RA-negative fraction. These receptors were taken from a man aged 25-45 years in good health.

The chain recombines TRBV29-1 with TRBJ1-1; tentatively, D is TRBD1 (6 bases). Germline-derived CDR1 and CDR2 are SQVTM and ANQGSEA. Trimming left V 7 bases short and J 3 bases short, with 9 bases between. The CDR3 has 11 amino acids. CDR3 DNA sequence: TGCAGCGGGCAGGGGCACACTGAAGCTTTCTTT. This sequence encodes CSGQGHTEAFF.

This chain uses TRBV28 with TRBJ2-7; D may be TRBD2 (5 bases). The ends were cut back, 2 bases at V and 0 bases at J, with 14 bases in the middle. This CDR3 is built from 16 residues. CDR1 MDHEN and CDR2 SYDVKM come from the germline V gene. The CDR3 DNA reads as TGTGCCAGCAGTTTAACGGGGAAGTTTAGCTCCTACGAGCAGTACTTC. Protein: CASSLTGKFSSYEQYF.

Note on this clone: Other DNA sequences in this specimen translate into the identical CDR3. DNA for the CDR3: TGTGCCAGCAGTGTCGGACAGAGCTATGGCTACACCTTC. This codes for CASSVGQSYGYTF. V is TRBV11-2 and J is TRBJ1-2; tentatively, D is TRBD1 (6 bases). The CDR3 runs 13 residues. V dropped 6 bases and J dropped 4 bases, with 12 bases sitting between them. From germline, CDR1 is SGHAT and CDR2 FQNNGV.

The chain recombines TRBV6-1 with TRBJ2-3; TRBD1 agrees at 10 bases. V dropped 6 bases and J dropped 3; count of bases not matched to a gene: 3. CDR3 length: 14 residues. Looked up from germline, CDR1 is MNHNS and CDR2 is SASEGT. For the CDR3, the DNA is TGTGCCAGCAGGTGGACAGGGGGGACAGATACGCAGTATTTT. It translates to CASRWTGGTDTQYF.

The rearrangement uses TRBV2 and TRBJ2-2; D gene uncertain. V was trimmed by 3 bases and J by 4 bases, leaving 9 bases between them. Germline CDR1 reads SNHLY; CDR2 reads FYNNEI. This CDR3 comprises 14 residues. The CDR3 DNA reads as TGTGCCAGCAGTGAGACGCAAGTCACCGGGGAGCTGTTTTTT. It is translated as CASSETQVTGELFF.

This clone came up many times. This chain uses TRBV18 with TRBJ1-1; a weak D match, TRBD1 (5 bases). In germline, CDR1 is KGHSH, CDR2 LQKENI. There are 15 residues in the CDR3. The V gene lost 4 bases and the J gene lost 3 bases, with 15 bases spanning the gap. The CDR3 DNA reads TGTGCCAGCTCACAGTCACAGGTTGGGGACACTGAAGCTTTCTTT. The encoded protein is CASSQSQVGDTEAFF. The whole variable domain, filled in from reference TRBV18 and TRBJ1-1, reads NAGVMQNPRHLVRRRGQEARLRCSPMKGHSHVYWYRQLPEEGLKFMVYLQKENIIDESGMPKERFSAEFPKEGPSILRIQQVVRGDSAAYFCASSQSQVGDTEAFFGQGTRLTVV.

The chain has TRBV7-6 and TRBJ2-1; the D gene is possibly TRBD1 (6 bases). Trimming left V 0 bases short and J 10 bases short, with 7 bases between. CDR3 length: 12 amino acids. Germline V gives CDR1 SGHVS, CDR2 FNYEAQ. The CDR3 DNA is TGTGCCAGCAGCTTAGCGACAGGAGAGCAGTTCTTC. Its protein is CASSLATGEQFF.

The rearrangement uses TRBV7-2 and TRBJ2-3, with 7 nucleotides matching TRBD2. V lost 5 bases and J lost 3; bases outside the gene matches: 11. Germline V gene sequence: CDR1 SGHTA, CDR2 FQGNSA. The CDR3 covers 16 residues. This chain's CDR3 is CASSPQRRGLTDTQYF. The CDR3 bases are TGTGCCAGCAGCCCCCAACGGCGGGGGTTGACAGATACGCAGTATTTT.

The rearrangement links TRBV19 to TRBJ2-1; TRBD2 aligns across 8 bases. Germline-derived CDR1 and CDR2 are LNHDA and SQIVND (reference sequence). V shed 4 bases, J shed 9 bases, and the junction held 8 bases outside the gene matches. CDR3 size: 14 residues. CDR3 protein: CASSTGLVGGEQFF. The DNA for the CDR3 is TGTGCCAGTAGTACGGGACTAGTTGGGGGTGAGCAGTTCTTC.

The CDR3 region has the DNA TGTGCCTGGAGTCCACAGGGGTTTCTCTATGGCTACACCTTC. Its translation is CAWSPQGFLYGYTF. The V gene is TRBV30, the J gene TRBJ1-2; 7 bases align to TRBD1. V shed 2 bases and J 4 bases; nucleotides not matched to a gene: 7. The CDR3 sequence is 14 residues long. CDR1 GTSNPN and CDR2 SVGIG come from the germline V gene (reference sequence).

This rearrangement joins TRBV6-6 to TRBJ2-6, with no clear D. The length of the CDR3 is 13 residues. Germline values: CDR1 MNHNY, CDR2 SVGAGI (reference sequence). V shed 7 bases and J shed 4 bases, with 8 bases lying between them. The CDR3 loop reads CASNSLGANVLTF. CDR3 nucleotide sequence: TGTGCCAGCAACTCACTCGGGGCCAACGTCCTGACTTTC.

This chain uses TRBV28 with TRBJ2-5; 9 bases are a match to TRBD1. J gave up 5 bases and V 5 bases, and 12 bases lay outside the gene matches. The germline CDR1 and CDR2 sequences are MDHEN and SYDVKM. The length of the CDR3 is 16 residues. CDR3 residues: CASSPARTGAVETQYF. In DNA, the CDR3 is TGTGCCAGCAGTCCCGCCCGGACAGGGGCGGTGGAGACCCAGTACTTC. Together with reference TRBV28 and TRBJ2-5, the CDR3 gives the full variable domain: DVKVTQSSRYLVKRTGEKVFLECVQDMDHENMFWYRQDPGLGLRLIYFSYDVKMKEKGDIPEGYSVSREKKERFSLILESASTNQTSMYLCASSPARTGAVETQYFGPGTRLLVL.

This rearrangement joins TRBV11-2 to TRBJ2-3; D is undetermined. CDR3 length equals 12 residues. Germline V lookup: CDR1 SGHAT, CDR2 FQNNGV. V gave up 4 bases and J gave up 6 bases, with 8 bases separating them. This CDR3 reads CASSSNWDTQYF. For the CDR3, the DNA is TGTGCCAGCAGCTCCAATTGGGATACGCAGTATTTT. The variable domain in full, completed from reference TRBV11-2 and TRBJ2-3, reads EAGVAQSPRYKIIEKRQSVAFWCNPISGHATLYWYQQILGQGPKLLIQFQNNGVVDDSQLPKDRFSAERLKGVDSTLKIQPAKLEDSAVYLCASSSNWDTQYFGPGTRLTVL.

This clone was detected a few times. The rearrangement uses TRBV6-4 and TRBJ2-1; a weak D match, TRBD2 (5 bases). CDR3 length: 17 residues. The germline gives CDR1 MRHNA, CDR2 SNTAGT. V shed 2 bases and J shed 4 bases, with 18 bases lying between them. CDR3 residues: CASSDDNSAFGYNEQFF. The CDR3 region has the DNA TGTGCCAGCAGTGACGATAATAGCGCTTTCGGGTACAATGAGCAGTTCTTC.

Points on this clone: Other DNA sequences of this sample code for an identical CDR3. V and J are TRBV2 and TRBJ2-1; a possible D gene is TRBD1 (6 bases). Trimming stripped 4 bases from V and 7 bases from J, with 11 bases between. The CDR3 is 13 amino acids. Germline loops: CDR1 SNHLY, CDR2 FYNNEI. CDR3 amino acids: CASSAQGFNEQFF. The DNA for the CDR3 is TGTGCCAGCAGTGCCCAGGGGTTTAATGAGCAGTTCTTC.

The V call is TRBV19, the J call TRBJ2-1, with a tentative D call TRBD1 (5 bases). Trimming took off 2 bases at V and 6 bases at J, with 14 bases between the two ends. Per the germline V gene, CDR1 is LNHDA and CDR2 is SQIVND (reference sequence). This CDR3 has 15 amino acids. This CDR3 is CASSIQGPRGNEQFF. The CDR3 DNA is TGTGCCAGTAGTATACAGGGCCCACGAGGCAATGAGCAGTTCTTC.

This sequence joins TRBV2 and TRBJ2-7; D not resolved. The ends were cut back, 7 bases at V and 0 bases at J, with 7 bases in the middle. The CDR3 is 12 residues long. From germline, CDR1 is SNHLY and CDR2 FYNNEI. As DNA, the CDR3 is TGTGCCAGCATGGCCGACTCCTACGAGCAGTACTTC. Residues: CASMADSYEQYF.

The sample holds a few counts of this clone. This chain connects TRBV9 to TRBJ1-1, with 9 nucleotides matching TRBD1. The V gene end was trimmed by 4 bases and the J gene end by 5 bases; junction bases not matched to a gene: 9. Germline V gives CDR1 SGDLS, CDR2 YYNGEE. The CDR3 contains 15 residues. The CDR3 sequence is CASSQSQGARTEAFF. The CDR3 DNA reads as TGTGCCAGCAGCCAATCACAGGGGGCGAGGACTGAAGCTTTCTTT.

The CDR3 spells CASSLKGLINEQFF. The CDR3 DNA is TGTGCCAGCAGTTTAAAAGGACTCATCAATGAGCAGTTCTTC. The chain joins TRBV27 to TRBJ2-1; D is perhaps TRBD2 (5 bases). V gave up 2 bases and J gave up 6 bases, with 11 bases separating them. Germline values: CDR1 MNHEY, CDR2 SMNVEV (reference sequence). This CDR3 region has 14 residues.

This chain's CDR3 is CASKAQGPGGTQHF. CDR3 bases: TGTGCCAGCAAGGCACAGGGGCCCGGAGGGACCCAGCATTTT. The rearrangement links TRBV25-1 to TRBJ1-5, with 7 bases identical to TRBD1. The CDR3 has 14 residues. V was pared by 7 bases and J by 11 bases, with 14 bases of the junction left unmatched. Germline CDR1 is MGHDK and CDR2 is SYGVNS.

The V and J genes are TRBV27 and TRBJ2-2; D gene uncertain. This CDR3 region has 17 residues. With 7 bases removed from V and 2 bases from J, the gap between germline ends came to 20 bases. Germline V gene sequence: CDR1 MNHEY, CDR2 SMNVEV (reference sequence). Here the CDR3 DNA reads TGTGCCAGCACCCCCTGGGGTACGTTTGGTAACACCGGGGAGCTGTTTTTT. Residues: CASTPWGTFGNTGELFF.

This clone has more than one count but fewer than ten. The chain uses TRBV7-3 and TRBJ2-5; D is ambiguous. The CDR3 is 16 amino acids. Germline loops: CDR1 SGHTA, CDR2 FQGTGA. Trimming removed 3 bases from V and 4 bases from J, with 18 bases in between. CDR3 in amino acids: CASSLSGSKTIETQYF. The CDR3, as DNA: TGTGCCAGCAGCTTGAGTGGGTCCAAAACCATAGAGACCCAGTACTTC.

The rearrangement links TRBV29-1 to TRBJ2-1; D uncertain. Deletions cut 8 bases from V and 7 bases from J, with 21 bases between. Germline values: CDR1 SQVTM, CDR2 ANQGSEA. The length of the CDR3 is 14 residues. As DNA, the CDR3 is TGCAGCACCCTTCGCCTTGAGAGCCAAAATGAGCAGTTCTTC. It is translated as CSTLRLESQNEQFF.

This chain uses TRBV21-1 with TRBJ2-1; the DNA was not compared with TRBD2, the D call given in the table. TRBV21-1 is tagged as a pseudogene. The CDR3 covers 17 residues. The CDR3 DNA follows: TGTGCCAGCAGCGCCCGCCGGGGACTAGCGGTGTACAATGAGCAGTTCTTC. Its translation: CASSARRGLAVYNEQFF.

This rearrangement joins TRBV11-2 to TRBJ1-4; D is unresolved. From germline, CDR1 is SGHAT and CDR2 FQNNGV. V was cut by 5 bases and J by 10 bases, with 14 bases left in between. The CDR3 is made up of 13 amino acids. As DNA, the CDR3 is TGTGCCAGCAGCCTCCAACCGTCCGGAAAACTGTTTTTT. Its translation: CASSLQPSGKLFF. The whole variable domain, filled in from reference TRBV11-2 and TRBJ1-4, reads EAGVAQSPRYKIIEKRQSVAFWCNPISGHATLYWYQQILGQGPKLLIQFQNNGVVDDSQLPKDRFSAERLKGVDSTLKIQPAKLEDSAVYLCASSLQPSGKLFFGSGTQLSVL.

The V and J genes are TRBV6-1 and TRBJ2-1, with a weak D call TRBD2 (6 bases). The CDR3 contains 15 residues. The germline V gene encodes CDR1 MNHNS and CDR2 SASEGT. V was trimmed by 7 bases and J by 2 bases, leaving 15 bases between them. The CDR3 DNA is TGTGCCAGCATACCAATGACTAGGACCTACAATGAGCAGTTCTTC. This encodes CASIPMTRTYNEQFF.